The T cell receptor beta chain described here comes from a study of OX40 agonist ivuxolimab in advanced cancers. Per the germline V gene, CDR1 is SGHDT and CDR2 is YYEEEE. This CDR3 has 16 residues. The trim removed 0 bases at V and 1 base at J, leaving 5 bases unmatched. Profiled with immunoSEQ multiplex PCR; TCRdb holds only in-frame clones, not every one. The sample lists approximately 60,000 clones, around 82% seen once, with roughly 1% in the top ten. Sequencing used CD4+ or CD8+ T cells sorted from blood, obtained in a trial of the OX40 agonist ivuxolimab. This chain uses TRBV5-6 with TRBJ2-3; TRBD1 matches at 7 bases. This receptor was obtained from an adult with an advanced solid tumor such as melanoma, head and neck, liver or kidney cancer. This chain's CDR3 is CASSLESTGRTDTQYF. Here the CDR3 DNA reads TGTGCCAGCAGCTTGGAGTCGACAGGGCGCACAGATACGCAGTATTTT.